These 8 T cell receptor beta chains were all obtained from the same sample, sequenced in a study of blood T cell repertoires in COVID-19 (dated by TCRdb to the early 2020s). Libraries were prepared through the immunoSEQ multiplex PCR assay. In its TCRdb copy, this immuneACCESS table keeps in-frame sequences only and misses some clones. Where compared with another copy, unresolved V genes explain less than half of these, and the others have no known cause. The sample includes 140,000 to 150,000 clones, with 88% observed a single time. The top ten clones comprise 1.2% of the sample. The source material was PBMCs or T cells enriched from blood (not recorded which). These receptors all come from a woman aged 25 to 39 with acute COVID-19.

The V and J genes are TRBV6-2 or TRBV6-3 and TRBJ1-3; 7 bases map to TRBD1. The CDR3 has 15 amino acids. Germline CDR1 reads MNHEY; CDR2 reads SVGEGT. V shed 2 bases, J shed 4 bases, and the junction held 5 bases outside the gene matches. The DNA for the CDR3 is TGTGCCAGCAGTTACGTCGGGACAGCAGGAAACACCATATATTTT. Translation: CASSYVGTAGNTIYF.

This chain links TRBV10-3 with TRBJ2-5, with 7 bases lining up with TRBD1. The CDR3 runs 14 residues. The J segment lost 5 bases and the V segment lost 2 bases, leaving 5 bases of the junction unmatched. Germline assignment: CDR1 ENHRY and CDR2 SYGVKD. The CDR3 region is CAISEQGGAETQYF. DNA of the CDR3: TGTGCCATCAGTGAGCAAGGGGGCGCGGAGACCCAGTACTTC.

The V and J genes are TRBV30 and TRBJ2-4; TRBD1 matches 9 bases. CDR3 length equals 16 residues. Trimming at V came to 3 bases and at J to 2 bases, leaving 8 bases not matched to a gene. Germline-derived CDR1 and CDR2 are GTSNPN and SVGIG (reference sequence). The CDR3 loop reads CAWSNEQGASKNIQYF. CDR3 bases: TGTGCCTGGAGCAACGAACAGGGGGCGTCCAAAAACATTCAGTACTTC.

V usage is TRBV5-1 and J usage is TRBJ1-2; perhaps TRBD1 as D (6 bases). There are 14 residues in the CDR3. V gave up 0 bases and J gave up 4 bases, with 10 bases separating them. The germline V gene encodes CDR1 SGHRS and CDR2 YFSETQ. The CDR3 DNA reads TGCGCCAGCAGCTTGGAACAGGGAGCCTATGGCTACACCTTC. It is translated as CASSLEQGAYGYTF.

The genes are TRBV7-3 and TRBJ2-5; TRBD1 is a possible D gene (5 bases). The CDR3 consists of 13 residues. Trimming removed 5 bases from V and 2 bases from J, with 9 bases in between. CDR1 and CDR2 from the germline V gene are SGHTA and FQGTGA. CDR3: CASSPGSQETQYF. CDR3 bases: TGTGCCAGCAGCCCAGGGTCACAAGAGACCCAGTACTTC.

The chain couples TRBV7-6 to TRBJ2-1; D uncertain. The CDR3 covers 15 residues. Trimming pared 2 bases from V and 4 bases from J, leaving 12 bases between. Germline CDR1 SGHVS, CDR2 FNYEAQ. CDR3 nucleotides: TGTGCCAGCAGCTTATTTGCGGATAATTACAATGAGCAGTTCTTC. It translates to CASSLFADNYNEQFF.

V usage is TRBV27 and J usage is TRBJ2-7, with D possibly being TRBD2 (6 bases). V lost 0 bases to trimming and J lost 5 bases, with 23 bases between them. Germline V lookup: CDR1 MNHEY, CDR2 SMNVEV (reference sequence). This CDR3 has 18 residues. CDR3 sequence: CASSLSTERARENNEQYF. The CDR3 region has the DNA TGTGCCAGCAGTTTATCGACCGAGCGGGCCCGGGAGAATAACGAGCAGTACTTC.

The gene calls are TRBV3-1 (or the pseudogene TRBV3-2) and TRBJ2-7; 10 positions match TRBD1. In germline, CDR1 is LGHDT, CDR2 YNNKEL (reference sequence). This CDR3 has 13 residues. The V and J ends lost 9 bases and 3 bases, in that order; junction bases with no gene match: 5. CDR3 bases: TGTGCCAGGGTACGGGACAGGGGCTACGAGCAGTACTTC. It specifies CARVRDRGYEQYF.